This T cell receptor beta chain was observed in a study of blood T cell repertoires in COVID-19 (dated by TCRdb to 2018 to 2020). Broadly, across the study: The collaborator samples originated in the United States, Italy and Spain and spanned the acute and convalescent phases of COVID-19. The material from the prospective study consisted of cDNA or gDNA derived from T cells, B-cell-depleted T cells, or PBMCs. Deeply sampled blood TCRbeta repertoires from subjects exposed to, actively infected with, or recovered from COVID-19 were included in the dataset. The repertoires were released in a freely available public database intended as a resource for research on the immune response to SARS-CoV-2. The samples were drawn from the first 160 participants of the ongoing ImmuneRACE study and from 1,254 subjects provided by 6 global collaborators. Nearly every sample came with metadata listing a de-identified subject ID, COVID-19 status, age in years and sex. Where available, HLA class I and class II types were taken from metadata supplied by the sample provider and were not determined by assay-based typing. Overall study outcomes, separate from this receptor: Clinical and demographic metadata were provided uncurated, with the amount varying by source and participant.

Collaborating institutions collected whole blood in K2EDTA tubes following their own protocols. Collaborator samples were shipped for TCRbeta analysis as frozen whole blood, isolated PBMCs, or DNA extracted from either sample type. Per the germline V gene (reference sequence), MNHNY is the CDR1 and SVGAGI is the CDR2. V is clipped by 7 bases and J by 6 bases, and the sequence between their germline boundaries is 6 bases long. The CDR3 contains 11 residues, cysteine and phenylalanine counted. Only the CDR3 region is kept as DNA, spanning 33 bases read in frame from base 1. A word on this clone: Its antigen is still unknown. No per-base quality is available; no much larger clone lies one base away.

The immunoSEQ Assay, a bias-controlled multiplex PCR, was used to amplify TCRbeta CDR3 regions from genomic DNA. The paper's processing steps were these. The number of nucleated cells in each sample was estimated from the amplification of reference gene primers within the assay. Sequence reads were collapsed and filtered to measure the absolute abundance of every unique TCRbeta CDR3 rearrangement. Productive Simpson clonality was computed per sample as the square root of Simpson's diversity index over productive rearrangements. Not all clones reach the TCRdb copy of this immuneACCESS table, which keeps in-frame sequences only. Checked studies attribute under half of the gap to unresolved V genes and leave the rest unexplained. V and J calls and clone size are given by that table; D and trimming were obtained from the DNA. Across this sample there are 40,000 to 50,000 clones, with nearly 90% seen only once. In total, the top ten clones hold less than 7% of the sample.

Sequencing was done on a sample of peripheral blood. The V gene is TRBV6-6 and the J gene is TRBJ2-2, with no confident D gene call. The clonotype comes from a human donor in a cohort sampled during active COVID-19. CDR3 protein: CASKLPGELFF. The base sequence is TGTGCCAGCAAACTACCCGGGGAGCTGTTTTTT.